What follows are 27 T cell receptor beta chains derived from one specimen sequenced in a study of shared clonotypes between healthy human individuals. CD45RO-negative, CCR7-positively selected cells formed the naive CD8 fraction, excluding terminally differentiated effector memory CD45RA+ cells. TCRdb keeps only in-frame clones here, not all; method: immunoSEQ multiplex PCR. The sample has roughly 890,000 clones; over 90% are singletons. Material: naive CD8+ T cells sorted from blood. All receptors come from a man younger than 40 in good health.

For this clone: One end of the junction fails to match germline, which may point to a read error. This chain connects TRBV9 to TRBJ2-3; tentatively, D is TRBD2 (6 bases). The CDR3 covers 10 residues. CDR1 is SGDLS, CDR2 YYNGEE, per germline. The CDR3 coding sequence is TGTGCCAGCAGCTCATGGGGACTGCATTTT. Its translation is CASSSWGLHF.

J is TRBJ2-7 and V is TRBV19; possibly TRBD2 for D (6 bases). The CDR3 extends over 15 amino acids. Germline values: CDR1 LNHDA, CDR2 SQIVND (reference sequence). The V and J ends lost 3 bases and 3 bases respectively, with 15 bases between them. The CDR3 here is CASSIGAGSNYEQYF. The CDR3 nucleotides read TGTGCCAGTAGTATTGGCGCGGGATCGAACTACGAGCAGTACTTC.

J is TRBJ1-1 and V is TRBV19; 11 bases agree with TRBD1. With V trimmed by 3 bases and J by 5 bases, 8 bases remained unmatched. The CDR3 sequence is 16 residues long. Germline V CDR1 and CDR2: LNHDA, SQIVND (reference sequence). The CDR3 loop is CASSIGTGGGLTEAFF. The CDR3 DNA is TGTGCCAGTAGTATCGGGACAGGGGGAGGTCTGACTGAAGCTTTCTTT.

The V gene is TRBV11-2, the J gene TRBJ2-7; 15 nucleotides match TRBD2. After removal of 1 base from V and 3 bases from J, the junction contained 10 bases not matched to a gene. Germline loops: CDR1 SGHAT, CDR2 FQNNGV. CDR3 length: 19 amino acids. CDR3 region: CASSLGTSGRAVRGYEQYF. The CDR3 DNA sequence: TGTGCCAGCAGCTTAGGGACTAGCGGGAGGGCCGTTAGGGGCTACGAGCAGTACTTC.

This chain joins TRBV29-1 and TRBJ1-2; D possibly corresponds to TRBD1 (6 bases). This CDR3 comprises 12 residues. From germline, CDR1 is SQVTM and CDR2 ANQGSEA. Trimming stripped 1 base from V and 7 bases from J, with 10 bases between. The CDR3 nucleotides are TGCAGCGTTGAAGTACAGGGATCTGGCTACACCTTC. This encodes CSVEVQGSGYTF.

The chain is built from TRBV10-1 and TRBJ1-1; no definite D call. Germline loops: CDR1 WNHNN, CDR2 SYGVQD (reference sequence). Trimming took off 5 bases at V and 4 bases at J, with 20 bases between the two ends. This CDR3 spans 16 amino acids. The CDR3 reads CASSPDGVGRGTEAFF. CDR3 DNA sequence: TGCGCCAGCAGTCCTGACGGAGTGGGTCGGGGCACTGAAGCTTTCTTT.

The chain joins TRBV30 to TRBJ2-1; D perhaps matches TRBD1 (5 bases). V was pared by 1 base and J by 4 bases, with 8 bases between. Germline V CDR1 and CDR2: GTSNPN, SVGIG (reference sequence). The CDR3 consists of 13 residues. CDR3 region: CAWSEQVYNEQFF. CDR3 bases: TGTGCCTGGAGTGAACAGGTTTACAATGAGCAGTTCTTC.

This clone was seen once. V and J are TRBV7-6 and TRBJ2-1; tentative D call: TRBD2 (6 bases). Germline V CDR1 and CDR2: SGHVS, FNYEAQ. The germline V and J ends were trimmed by 0 bases and 8 bases, with 17 bases remaining between them. CDR3 length: 16 residues. The CDR3 is CASSLAGGPEVYEQFF. The CDR3 DNA sequence: TGTGCCAGCAGCTTAGCGGGAGGCCCGGAAGTCTATGAGCAGTTCTTC.

A single count supports this clone. The chain links TRBV27 to TRBJ2-7; D remains ambiguous. The CDR3 sequence is 13 residues long. Deletions cut 6 bases from V and 0 bases from J, with 9 bases between. CDR1 and CDR2 (germline): MNHEY, SMNVEV (reference sequence). The CDR3 here is CASRSLGSYEQYF. CDR3 sequence (DNA): TGTGCCAGCAGGTCTCTGGGCTCCTACGAGCAGTACTTC.

This chain joins TRBV5-4 and TRBJ2-7, with 11 bases aligning to TRBD2. Germline-derived CDR1 and CDR2 are SGHNT and YYREEE (reference sequence). The CDR3 runs 16 residues. With V trimmed by 3 bases and J by 0 bases, 5 bases remained unmatched. CDR3 DNA: TGTGCCAGCAGCTCCGGACTAGCGGGTACCTCCTACGAGCAGTACTTC. Encoded protein: CASSSGLAGTSYEQYF.

The chain couples TRBV15 to TRBJ2-5; TRBD1 is a possible D gene (6 bases). The V end lost 0 bases, the J end lost 1 base, and 6 bases lay between the germline ends. The CDR3 runs to 14 residues. Germline CDR1 reads LNHNV; CDR2 reads YYDKDF (reference sequence). The CDR3 bases are TGTGCCACCAGCAGAGAGGACAGCCAAGAGACCCAGTACTTC. Its translation is CATSREDSQETQYF.

The chain couples TRBV28 to TRBJ2-7; D is possibly TRBD2 (6 bases). The germline V and J ends were trimmed by 2 bases and 5 bases, with 13 bases remaining between them. The CDR3 runs 14 residues. Germline V gene data show CDR1 as MDHEN and CDR2 as SYDVKM. Here the CDR3 DNA reads TGTGCCAGCAGTTTAGTCCGGGAGCGGGACGAGCAGTACTTC. This gives the protein CASSLVRERDEQYF. The full variable domain, in which reference TRBV28 and TRBJ2-7 provide the parts outside the CDR3, is DVKVTQSSRYLVKRTGEKVFLECVQDMDHENMFWYRQDPGLGLRLIYFSYDVKMKEKGDIPEGYSVSREKKERFSLILESASTNQTSMYLCASSLVRERDEQYFGPGTRLTVT.

This chain connects TRBV7-9 to TRBJ2-7, with 7 bases matching TRBD1. Germline assignment: CDR1 SEHNR and CDR2 FQNEAQ (reference sequence). Losses at the gene ends were 5 bases for V and 1 base for J; bases not matched to a gene: 2. The CDR3 has 13 residues. The CDR3 DNA follows: TGTGCCAGCAGCACGACAGGGTCCTACGAGCAGTACTTC. Its protein is CASSTTGSYEQYF.

The chain carries TRBV4-3 and TRBJ2-2; 7 bases match TRBD2. Germline V gives CDR1 LGHNA, CDR2 YSLEER. The CDR3 is 17 amino acids. J lost 1 base, V lost 0 bases, and 5 bases had no gene match. The CDR3 protein is CASSQERSGRNTGELFF. The DNA of the CDR3 is TGCGCCAGCAGCCAAGAACGTAGCGGGCGGAACACCGGGGAGCTGTTTTTT.

This chain uses TRBV27 with TRBJ1-4, with TRBD1 as a possible D gene (6 bases). This CDR3 has 15 amino acids. Germline V gives CDR1 MNHEY, CDR2 SMNVEV (reference sequence). The V end lost 4 bases, the J end lost 1 base, and 10 bases lay between the germline ends. This chain's CDR3 is CASSWTTGTNEKLFF. In DNA form, the CDR3 reads TGTGCCAGCAGTTGGACGACAGGAACTAATGAAAAACTGTTTTTT.

The chain employs TRBV7-9 and TRBJ1-5, with 9 bases matching TRBD1. This CDR3 has 15 residues. The junction had 4 bases not matched to a gene; V was cut back by 3 bases and J by 4 bases. Germline-derived CDR1 and CDR2 are SEHNR and FQNEAQ (reference sequence). The chain's CDR3 is CASSFGTGKNQPQHF. In nucleotides, the CDR3 is TGTGCCAGCAGCTTCGGGACAGGGAAAAATCAGCCCCAGCATTTT.

The gene calls are TRBV7-9 and TRBJ2-3; D is unclear. The V end lost 5 bases, the J end lost 2 bases, and 20 bases lay between the germline ends. Germline V CDR1 and CDR2: SEHNR, FQNEAQ (reference sequence). CDR3 length: 17 amino acids. Written as DNA, the CDR3 is TGTGCCAGCAGCCCCTTCTTGACCCAGAAGGCCACAGATACGCAGTATTTT. As protein: CASSPFLTQKATDTQYF.

The rearrangement links TRBV29-1 to TRBJ2-1; 8 positions agree with TRBD2. Germline V CDR1 and CDR2: SQVTM, ANQGSEA. CDR3 length: 15 residues. With 3 bases clipped from V and 4 bases from J, the junction kept 8 bases outside the gene matches. This chain's CDR3 is CSVEGREGRYNEQFF. The CDR3 DNA sequence: TGCAGCGTTGAGGGTCGGGAGGGCCGATACAATGAGCAGTTCTTC.

The J gene is TRBJ2-7, the V gene TRBV14, with D unclear. V lost 0 bases, J lost 4 bases, and 19 bases lay in between. Germline CDR1 and CDR2: SGHDN and FVKESK. This CDR3 spans 17 amino acids. For the CDR3, the DNA is TGTGCCAGCAGCCAAGATAGAACGGGCAGGTTCGAATACGAGCAGTACTTC. As protein: CASSQDRTGRFEYEQYF.

V gene TRBV19 combines with J gene TRBJ2-1; D may be TRBD2 (6 bases). Per germline, CDR1 LNHDA and CDR2 SQIVND (reference sequence). The CDR3 runs 16 residues. Trimming pared 6 bases from V and 7 bases from J, leaving 22 bases between. In DNA, the CDR3 is TGTGCCAGTAGCCCGTGGGGAGCGGGTCTTGAGAATGAGCAGTTCTTC. Amino acids: CASSPWGAGLENEQFF.

The chain is built from TRBV5-5 and TRBJ2-2; D is ambiguous. The germline V and J ends were trimmed by 3 bases and 5 bases, with 8 bases remaining between them. The CDR3 has 13 residues. Germline CDR1 SGHKS, CDR2 YYEKEE (reference sequence). The CDR3 coding sequence is TGTGCCAGCAGCTGGCAGAATACCGGGGAGCTGTTTTTT. This translates into CASSWQNTGELFF.

The J gene is TRBJ2-1, the V gene TRBV9; D uncertain. The CDR3 sequence is 17 residues long. Per germline, CDR1 SGDLS and CDR2 YYNGEE. Between the trimmed V and J ends, which lost 3 bases and 0 bases, there was a span of 16 bases. CDR3 coding DNA: TGTGCCAGCAGCGGGTCGGGCATAGTCAGCTCCTACAATGAGCAGTTCTTC. As protein: CASSGSGIVSSYNEQFF. The variable domain in full, completed from reference TRBV9 and TRBJ2-1, reads DSGVTQTPKHLITATGQRVTLRCSPRSGDLSVYWYQQSLDQGLQFLIQYYNGEERAKGNILERFSAQQFPDLHSELNLSSLELGDSALYFCASSGSGIVSSYNEQFFGPGTRLTVL.

Concerning this clone itself: The same CDR3 can be traced to other DNA sequences in this sample. This chain connects TRBV7-9 to TRBJ2-2; D is unclear. In germline, CDR1 is SEHNR, CDR2 FQNEAQ (reference sequence). This CDR3 contains 12 residues. The V end lost 5 bases, the J end lost 6 bases, and 7 bases lay between the germline ends. CDR3 region: CASSLVPGELFF. The DNA of the CDR3 is TGTGCCAGCAGCCTCGTGCCCGGGGAGCTGTTTTTT.

This chain joins TRBV5-1 and TRBJ2-1; 9 bases align to TRBD1. J lost 15 bases, V lost 3 bases, and 4 bases had no gene match. CDR1 SGHRS and CDR2 YFSETQ come from the germline V gene. This CDR3 has 11 residues. In DNA form, the CDR3 reads TGCGCCAGCAGCTCAGGACAGGGGATGTTCTTC. Amino acids: CASSSGQGMFF. The variable domain in full, completed from reference TRBV5-1 and TRBJ2-1, reads KAGVTQTPRYLIKTRGQQVTLSCSPISGHRSVSWYQQTPGQGLQFLFEYFSETQRNKGNFPGRFSGRQFSNSRSEMNVSTLELGDSALYLCASSSGQGMFFGPGTRLTVL.

The genes are TRBV15 and TRBJ2-7; D gene uncertain. With 0 bases removed from V and 4 bases from J, the gap between germline ends came to 13 bases. Germline V gene lookup returns CDR1 LNHNV and CDR2 YYDKDF (reference sequence). This CDR3 spans 15 amino acids. The DNA for the CDR3 is TGTGCCACCAGCAGAGATCTGGGGATCGGTTACGAGCAGTACTTC. Translated, it gives CATSRDLGIGYEQYF.

This clone was detected once. The chain is built from TRBV7-9 and TRBJ1-2; a weak D match, TRBD1 (6 bases). The germline V and J ends were trimmed by 2 bases and 5 bases, with 15 bases remaining between them. This CDR3 contains 15 residues. Germline V gene sequence: CDR1 SEHNR, CDR2 FQNEAQ (reference sequence). The CDR3 region is CASSLNEGEDYGYTF. The DNA for the CDR3 is TGTGCCAGCAGCTTAAACGAGGGGGAGGATTATGGCTACACCTTC.

This chain links TRBV4-1 with TRBJ1-2; perhaps TRBD1 as D (6 bases). CDR1 and CDR2 from the germline V gene are MGHRA and YSYEKL. The CDR3 is made up of 14 amino acids. Trimming cost V 4 bases and J 6 bases, with 15 bases left between them. This chain's CDR3 is CASSPRQAQDGYTF. The CDR3 region has the DNA TGCGCCAGCAGCCCGCGACAGGCCCAGGATGGCTACACCTTC.